This entry lists 22 T cell receptor beta chains sequenced from one sample in a study of T cell clones after liver transplantation. Some clones are missing from TCRdb's copy, which holds only in-frame ones; the method was immunoSEQ multiplex PCR. The sample lists 45,000 to 55,000 clones, about four fifths occurring once. The input for sequencing was CD4+ T cells from blood, taken before liver transplant. These receptors all stem from a human donor who received a liver transplant.

The CDR3 sequence: CASKTLNTGELFF. The CDR3 DNA follows: TGTGCCAGTAAGACACTGAACACCGGGGAGCTGTTTTTT. The rearrangement links TRBV6-1 to TRBJ2-2, with D uncertain. Looked up from germline, CDR1 is MNHNS and CDR2 is SASEGT. This CDR3 region has 13 residues. Trimming shortened V by 9 bases and J by 1 base, and 9 bases separated the two germline ends.

The chain carries TRBV27 and TRBJ2-2; TRBD1 matches 7 bases. This CDR3 is built from 16 residues. Germline trimming cut 8 bases from V and 4 bases from J; bases unmatched to any gene: 13. Germline assignment: CDR1 MNHEY and CDR2 SMNVEV (reference sequence). The DNA of the CDR3 is TGTGCCAGCCGGACAGCAACAGGGGTGACCACCGGGGAGCTGTTTTTT. Protein: CASRTATGVTTGELFF.

The gene calls are TRBV5-5 and TRBJ2-7; D may be TRBD1 (6 bases). Germline loops: CDR1 SGHKS, CDR2 YYEKEE (reference sequence). The CDR3 length is 15 residues. V was cut by 1 base and J by 3 bases, with 14 bases left in between. The CDR3 here is CASSLMADSLYEQYF. CDR3 nucleotide sequence: TGTGCCAGCAGCTTGATGGCGGACAGCCTCTACGAGCAGTACTTC.

Here the CDR3 reads CASSDPGQGMETQYF. The CDR3 bases are TGTGCCAGCAGTGACCCGGGACAGGGGATGGAGACCCAGTACTTC. The V gene is TRBV25-1, the J gene TRBJ2-5; 10 bases map to TRBD1. CDR1 MGHDK and CDR2 SYGVNS come from the germline V gene. The CDR3 covers 15 residues. V lost 3 bases and J lost 5; bases outside the gene matches: 6. Looking up the rest from reference TRBV25-1 and TRBJ2-5 gives the full variable domain: EADIYQTPRYLVIGTGKKITLECSQTMGHDKMYWYQQDPGMELHLIHYSYGVNSTEKGDLSSESTVSRIRTEHFPLTLESARPSHTSQYLCASSDPGQGMETQYFGPGTRLLVL.

CDR3 sequence (DNA): TGTGCCAGTAGTATGAGCCGACGGGGTGAAAAACTGTTTTTT. Translating gives CASSMSRRGEKLFF. This rearrangement joins TRBV19 to TRBJ1-4; D is unresolved. Between the trimmed V and J ends, which lost 3 bases and 7 bases, there was a span of 12 bases. The CDR3 totals 14 residues. Germline assignment: CDR1 LNHDA and CDR2 SQIVND (reference sequence).

The chain joins TRBV5-5 to TRBJ1-2; no clear D. The CDR3 has 14 residues. V lost 0 bases, J lost 2 bases, and 8 bases lay in between. Germline V gives CDR1 SGHKS, CDR2 YYEKEE (reference sequence). CDR3 in amino acids: CASSLDGLNYGYTF. DNA for the CDR3: TGTGCCAGCAGCTTGGACGGGTTAAACTATGGCTACACCTTC.

The J gene is TRBJ1-4, the V gene TRBV27; maybe TRBD1 (5 bases). The CDR3 has 15 amino acids. Trimming shortened V by 5 bases and J by 0 bases, and 10 bases separated the two germline ends. Germline V lookup: CDR1 MNHEY, CDR2 SMNVEV (reference sequence). Written as DNA, the CDR3 is TGTGCCAGCAGTAGGCAGGGTGCAACTAATGAAAAACTGTTTTTT. Translated: CASSRQGATNEKLFF.

The chain combines TRBV7-2 with TRBJ1-2, with D possibly being TRBD1 (6 bases). Germline values: CDR1 SGHTA, CDR2 FQGNSA. V shed 6 bases and J shed 4 bases, with 21 bases lying between them. The CDR3 runs 16 residues. For the CDR3, the DNA is TGTGCCAGCAGTTCATCCTCGAGGACAGAGAGCTATGGCTACACCTTC. Residues: CASSSSSRTESYGYTF.

This chain links TRBV9 with TRBJ1-1; D gene ambiguous. CDR1 is SGDLS and CDR2 is YYNGEE in the germline V gene. V was trimmed by 0 bases and J by 3 bases, leaving 3 bases between them. The length of the CDR3 is 12 residues. The CDR3 reads CASSVDHTEAFF. DNA of the CDR3: TGTGCCAGCAGCGTAGACCACACTGAAGCTTTCTTT.

There are a few counts of this clone. The chain uses TRBV2 and TRBJ2-7, with D possibly matching TRBD1 (6 bases). The CDR3 is 13 amino acids. Germline V gene sequence: CDR1 SNHLY, CDR2 FYNNEI. Trimming removed 1 base from V and 3 bases from J, with 7 bases in between. The CDR3 is CASSEDRDYEQYF. CDR3 sequence (DNA): TGTGCCAGCAGTGAAGACAGGGACTACGAGCAGTACTTC.

The rearrangement links TRBV2 to TRBJ1-4; no clear D. From germline, CDR1 is SNHLY and CDR2 FYNNEI. The germline V and J ends were trimmed by 6 bases and 10 bases, with 9 bases remaining between them. This CDR3 spans 11 amino acids. The CDR3 DNA reads TGTGCCAGCAGGATCCGGGGAAAACTGTTTTTT. Protein: CASRIRGKLFF.

A few counts support this clone. V and J are TRBV9 and TRBJ2-3; 7 bases map to TRBD1. J was trimmed by 0 bases and V by 3 bases; bases with no gene match: 4. Germline V gives CDR1 SGDLS, CDR2 YYNGEE. This CDR3 is built from 15 residues. The CDR3 here is CASSATGVSTDTQYF. CDR3 sequence (DNA): TGTGCCAGCAGCGCCACAGGGGTGAGCACAGATACGCAGTATTTT. The full variable domain, rest sourced from reference TRBV9 and TRBJ2-3, is DSGVTQTPKHLITATGQRVTLRCSPRSGDLSVYWYQQSLDQGLQFLIQYYNGEERAKGNILERFSAQQFPDLHSELNLSSLELGDSALYFCASSATGVSTDTQYFGPGTRLTVL.

The V gene is TRBV6-6, the J gene TRBJ1-1; D gene unclear. V dropped 6 bases and J dropped 7 bases, with 9 bases sitting between them. The germline V gene has CDR1 MNHNY and CDR2 SVGAGI (reference sequence). The CDR3 loop spans 11 amino acids. The CDR3 coding sequence is TGTGCCAGCAGAAGGAGGGATGAAGCTTTCTTT. Protein sequence: CASRRRDEAFF.

The chain combines TRBV4-2 with TRBJ1-5, with a tentative D call TRBD1 (6 bases). The V end lost 5 bases, the J end lost 7 bases, and 18 bases lay between the germline ends. Germline values: CDR1 LGHNA, CDR2 YNFKEQ. The CDR3 covers 15 residues. CDR3 DNA: TGTGCCAGCAGCTTCGACGGGGGGCAGGGGCAGCCCCAGCATTTT. Protein product: CASSFDGGQGQPQHF.

This clone was seen just once. The DNA of the CDR3 is TGTGCAAGTCGCATAAAAATTGGGACCCGGGACAGGAGGTACGAGCAGTACTTC. Its translation is CASRIKIGTRDRRYEQYF. The genes are TRBV12-2 and TRBJ2-7; the table's D call, TRBD1, has no DNA check behind it. TRBV12-2 is a listed pseudogene. This CDR3 is built from 18 residues.

The rearrangement joins TRBV7-3 to TRBJ2-2, with D perhaps being TRBD1 or TRBD2 (6 bases each). Germline V gene sequence: CDR1 SGHTA, CDR2 FQGTGA. V lost 4 bases and J 2 bases, leaving 14 bases between the germline ends. The CDR3 sequence is 16 residues long. The DNA of the CDR3 is TGTGCCAGCAGCTCTCGCGAGGGGGGTAACACCGGGGAGCTGTTTTTT. Translation gives CASSSREGGNTGELFF.

The DNA of the CDR3 is TGTGCCAGCAGCTACCAGGCAGGGAAATATGGCTACACCTTC. This sequence encodes CASSYQAGKYGYTF. The chain couples TRBV7-2 to TRBJ1-2; the D gene is possibly TRBD1 (5 bases). Germline V gene sequence: CDR1 SGHTA, CDR2 FQGNSA. The CDR3 covers 14 residues. V lost 4 bases to trimming and J lost 5 bases, with 14 bases between them.

The J gene is TRBJ1-1, the V gene TRBV5-1, with D maybe TRBD1 (6 bases). The V gene's germline CDR1 is SGHRS and CDR2 YFSETQ. The CDR3 totals 13 residues. Trimming stripped 7 bases from V and 3 bases from J, with 13 bases between. The CDR3 DNA sequence: TGCGCCAGCGGGGACATAGGGGACACTGAAGCTTTCTTT. Translated, it gives CASGDIGDTEAFF.

This chain joins TRBV2 and TRBJ1-6; 8 nucleotides align to TRBD1. The CDR3 consists of 15 residues. V lost 9 bases to trimming and J lost 5 bases; unmatched junction nucleotides: 9. The germline V gene has CDR1 SNHLY and CDR2 FYNNEI. CDR3 nucleotide sequence: TGTGCCAGTCAAGCCCCGACAGGGGATAATTCACCCCTCCACTTT. Protein product: CASQAPTGDNSPLHF.

The rearrangement links TRBV11-2 to TRBJ2-2; D gene ambiguous. The CDR3 contains 15 residues. Between the trimmed V and J ends, which lost 2 bases and 4 bases, there was a span of 11 bases. Germline lookup yields CDR1 SGHAT and CDR2 FQNNGV. This CDR3 reads CASSLNRASTGELFF. The DNA of the CDR3 is TGTGCCAGCAGCTTAAACAGAGCGTCCACCGGGGAGCTGTTTTTT.

The genes are TRBV27 and TRBJ1-4; 9 bases align to TRBD1. The CDR3 runs 17 residues. V was clipped by 4 bases and J by 8 bases; unmatched bases: 14. CDR1 MNHEY and CDR2 SMNVEV come from the germline V gene (reference sequence). The CDR3 sequence is CASSSVRGGTGKEKLFF. The CDR3 DNA sequence: TGTGCCAGCAGTTCCGTGCGAGGCGGGACAGGGAAAGAAAAACTGTTTTTT. Full variable domain (outside the CDR3, taken from reference TRBV27 and TRBJ1-4): EAQVTQNPRYLITVTGKKLTVTCSQNMNHEYMSWYRQDPGLGLRQIYYSMNVEVTDKGDVPEGYKVSRKEKRNFPLILESPSPNQTSLYFCASSSVRGGTGKEKLFFGSGTQLSVL.

This chain connects TRBV7-9 to TRBJ1-4, with D perhaps matching TRBD1 (6 bases). Per germline, CDR1 SEHNR and CDR2 FQNEAQ (reference sequence). The CDR3 runs to 17 residues. The V end lost 5 bases, the J end lost 7 bases, and 23 bases lay between the germline ends. For the CDR3, the DNA is TGTGCCAGCAGCCCAAGTGGGAGAGGGGGGCAAGGTGAAAAACTGTTTTTT. This sequence encodes CASSPSGRGGQGEKLFF.